These 32 T cell receptor beta chains share one sample of origin, sequenced in a study of PD-1 blockade in mismatch repair-deficient tumors. Repertoires were generated with immunoSEQ multiplex PCR, while TCRdb's copy carries only in-frame clones and drops some. This sample has 90,000 to 130,000 clones, with approximately 80% found just once. The source material was peripheral blood, sampled just over 59 weeks after starting pembrolizumab. These receptors were taken from an adult with mismatch repair-deficient cancer.

The chain's CDR3 is CASRDTAGPSYEQYF. As DNA, the CDR3 is TGTGCCAGCAGGGATACGGCGGGTCCCTCCTACGAGCAGTACTTC. The rearrangement links TRBV6-5 to TRBJ2-7; D may be TRBD2 (5 bases). Germline CDR1 is MNHEY and CDR2 is SVGAGI. Trimming took 6 bases from V and 0 from J, leaving 15 bases between them. The CDR3 length is 15 residues.

The table lists this clone with a count of one. The V and J genes are TRBV10-3 and TRBJ2-7, with D perhaps assigned TRBD1 or TRBD2 (5 bases each). The CDR3 spans 14 residues. The V gene's germline CDR1 is ENHRY and CDR2 SYGVKD. Trimming took off 4 bases at V and 3 bases at J, with 13 bases between the two ends. Here the CDR3 DNA reads TGTGCCATCAGTGTAGATACGGGGCACTACGAGCAGTACTTC. Translation: CAISVDTGHYEQYF.

The CDR3 protein is CSVDGYGSSYEQYF. CDR3 nucleotide sequence: TGCAGCGTTGATGGCTACGGAAGCTCCTACGAGCAGTACTTC. The chain employs TRBV29-1 and TRBJ2-7; no reliable D call. Germline values: CDR1 SQVTM, CDR2 ANQGSEA. CDR3 length equals 14 residues. V gave up 3 bases and J gave up 0 bases, with 12 bases separating them.

This chain uses TRBV9 with TRBJ1-2; D unclear. The germline CDR1 and CDR2 sequences are SGDLS and YYNGEE. V lost 0 bases to trimming and J lost 0 bases, with 24 bases between them. There are 20 residues in the CDR3. The CDR3 region is CASSVASAPSLEGANYGYTF. The CDR3 DNA reads TGTGCCAGCAGCGTAGCTTCGGCCCCTAGTTTGGAGGGAGCTAACTATGGCTACACCTTC.

This clone has a handful of counts. This chain connects TRBV5-1 to TRBJ2-2; unclear D gene. CDR3 length: 12 residues. CDR1 and CDR2 (germline): SGHRS, YFSETQ. Trimming took off 7 bases at V and 7 bases at J, with 11 bases between the two ends. This CDR3 reads CASGPLGGELFF. In nucleotides, the CDR3 is TGCGCCAGCGGACCACTGGGCGGGGAGCTGTTTTTT.

The V and J genes are TRBV7-8 and TRBJ2-2; 9 nucleotides line up with TRBD2. Germline trimming cut 7 bases from V and 4 bases from J; bases unmatched to any gene: 7. This CDR3 is 15 amino acids long. CDR1 is SGHVS and CDR2 is FQNEAQ in the germline V gene. In DNA form, the CDR3 reads TGTGCCAGCATCAGAGGACTAGCGAGCACCGGGGAGCTGTTTTTT. Amino acid sequence: CASIRGLASTGELFF.

This clone was seen just once. V is TRBV6-5 and J is TRBJ2-3; 12 nucleotides match TRBD2. Germline-derived CDR1 and CDR2 are MNHEY and SVGAGI. CDR3 length equals 15 residues. V was clipped by 7 bases and J by 0 bases; unmatched bases: 2. CDR3 loop: CASKTSGGSTDTQYF. The CDR3 DNA reads TGTGCCAGCAAGACTAGCGGGGGCAGCACAGATACGCAGTATTTT.

The chain is built from TRBV19 and TRBJ1-1; D not certain. The CDR3 length is 14 residues. Germline V gene data show CDR1 as LNHDA and CDR2 as SQIVND (reference sequence). V lost 4 bases, J lost 0 bases, and 9 bases lay in between. The CDR3 DNA sequence: TGTGCCAGTAGTAATCCGGGCATGAACACTGAAGCTTTCTTT. This codes for CASSNPGMNTEAFF.

The chain joins TRBV30 to TRBJ1-3; D unclear. This CDR3 region has 12 residues. V shed 5 bases and J shed 1 base, with 6 bases lying between them. Germline lookup yields CDR1 GTSNPN and CDR2 SVGIG (reference sequence). CDR3 nucleotides: TGTGCCTGGGGGATATCTGGAAACACCATATATTTT. This encodes CAWGISGNTIYF.

The sample holds a few counts of this clone. V usage is TRBV5-4 and J usage is TRBJ2-7; a possible D gene is TRBD2 (5 bases). V was cut by 3 bases and J by 7 bases, with 17 bases left in between. The length of the CDR3 is 14 residues. The V gene's germline CDR1 is SGHNT and CDR2 YYREEE (reference sequence). CDR3 bases: TGTGCCAGCAGCTCGGACTCGATCTTAGGGGAGCAGTACTTC. This codes for CASSSDSILGEQYF.

The chain employs TRBV27 and TRBJ2-7; no reliable D call. CDR3 length: 14 residues. The germline gives CDR1 MNHEY, CDR2 SMNVEV (reference sequence). V gave up 0 bases and J gave up 6 bases, with 12 bases separating them. The CDR3 reads CASSLSGIRGEQYF. Written as DNA, the CDR3 is TGTGCCAGCAGTTTATCGGGAATTAGAGGCGAGCAGTACTTC.

This clone has a handful of counts. The rearrangement uses TRBV14 and TRBJ1-1; D gene ambiguous. CDR1 and CDR2 (germline): SGHDN, FVKESK. V lost 0 bases, J lost 1 base, and 9 bases lay in between. The CDR3 has 15 residues. CDR3 DNA: TGTGCCAGCAGCCAAGATTCGGCGGCGAACACTGAAGCTTTCTTT. Translation: CASSQDSAANTEAFF.

This chain links TRBV29-1 with TRBJ2-5; weak D call: TRBD1 (6 bases). There are 14 residues in the CDR3. V lost 7 bases, J lost 1 base, and 16 bases lay in between. From germline, CDR1 is SQVTM and CDR2 ANQGSEA. DNA of the CDR3: TGCAGCGGCCGCCTCGCGACAGGCCAAGAGACCCAGTACTTC. It translates to CSGRLATGQETQYF.

The rearrangement uses TRBV6-5 and TRBJ1-5; D uncertain. V shed 1 base and J shed 8 bases, with 9 bases lying between them. The CDR3 has 13 residues. In germline, CDR1 is MNHEY, CDR2 SVGAGI. The CDR3 reads CASSYLNGEPQHF. In DNA, the CDR3 is TGTGCCAGCAGTTACTTAAATGGCGAGCCCCAGCATTTT.

V usage is TRBV9 and J usage is TRBJ2-3; D remains ambiguous. There are 15 residues in the CDR3. V was clipped by 3 bases and J by 0 bases, with 11 bases between them. Germline V gives CDR1 SGDLS, CDR2 YYNGEE. In nucleotides, the CDR3 is TGTGCCAGCAGCGCTTATCAGTTAAGCACAGATACGCAGTATTTT. This translates into CASSAYQLSTDTQYF. The full variable domain, completed using reference TRBV9 and TRBJ2-3, is DSGVTQTPKHLITATGQRVTLRCSPRSGDLSVYWYQQSLDQGLQFLIQYYNGEERAKGNILERFSAQQFPDLHSELNLSSLELGDSALYFCASSAYQLSTDTQYFGPGTRLTVL.

The chain couples TRBV7-2 to TRBJ2-1, with 9 bases identical to TRBD2. The V gene's germline CDR1 is SGHTA and CDR2 FQGNSA. V was clipped by 3 bases and J by 8 bases; unmatched bases: 5. This CDR3 contains 14 residues. CDR3 sequence (DNA): TGTGCCAGCAGCTTTGCGGGAGGGCCCCATGAGCAGTTCTTC. Protein sequence: CASSFAGGPHEQFF.

The J gene is TRBJ2-1, the V gene TRBV19; 7 positions match TRBD1. The CDR3 consists of 15 residues. Trimming at V came to 8 bases and at J to 2 bases, leaving 9 bases not matched to a gene. The germline CDR1 and CDR2 sequences are LNHDA and SQIVND (reference sequence). The chain's CDR3 is CASSTDRVPYNEQFF. CDR3 DNA: TGTGCCAGTTCGACTGACAGGGTGCCCTACAATGAGCAGTTCTTC.

The rearrangement links TRBV7-8 to TRBJ1-3, with D uncertain. Trimming removed 5 bases at V and 7 bases at J, with 9 bases between. Germline CDR1 and CDR2: SGHVS and FQNEAQ. The CDR3 runs to 12 residues. CDR3 sequence (DNA): TGTGCCAGCAGCCCCCAACCTAACACCATATATTTT. Its translation: CASSPQPNTIYF.

This chain joins TRBV6-6 and TRBJ1-5, with D unclear. This CDR3 contains 13 residues. Per the germline V gene, CDR1 is MNHNY and CDR2 is SVGAGI (reference sequence). Trimming took 3 bases from V and 5 from J, leaving 8 bases between them. Written as DNA, the CDR3 is TGTGCCAGCAGTTATGGGATTGATCAGCCCCAGCATTTT. Translation: CASSYGIDQPQHF.

This chain joins TRBV7-2 and TRBJ2-2, with D maybe TRBD2 (6 bases). The germline CDR1 and CDR2 sequences are SGHTA and FQGNSA. Trimming took off 1 base at V and 4 bases at J, with 13 bases between the two ends. CDR3 size: 16 residues. The CDR3 bases are TGTGCCAGCAGCTTAGGGATAGGAGGGAGCACCGGGGAGCTGTTTTTT. Translation: CASSLGIGGSTGELFF.

The gene calls are TRBV7-6 and TRBJ2-1, with 11 nucleotides matching TRBD2. Germline assignment: CDR1 SGHVS and CDR2 FNYEAQ. The length of the CDR3 is 15 residues. After removal of 6 bases from V and 4 bases from J, the junction contained 5 bases not matched to a gene. CDR3 region: CASSLLAGEYNEQFF. For the CDR3, the DNA is TGTGCCAGCAGTTTACTAGCGGGAGAGTACAATGAGCAGTTCTTC. The full variable domain, completed using reference TRBV7-6 and TRBJ2-1, is GAGVSQSPRYKVTKRGQDVALRCDPISGHVSLYWYRQALGQGPEFLTYFNYEAQQDKSGLPNDRFSAERPEGSISTLTIQRTEQRDSAMYRCASSLLAGEYNEQFFGPGTRLTVL.

V and J are TRBV9 and TRBJ2-1; D is uncertain. Trimming cost V 2 bases and J 1 base, with 7 bases left between them. The CDR3 is made up of 14 amino acids. CDR1 SGDLS and CDR2 YYNGEE come from the germline V gene. The CDR3 DNA reads TGTGCCAGCAGCGTCTCATCTTCCTACAATGAGCAGTTCTTC. This translates into CASSVSSSYNEQFF.

This chain links TRBV19 with TRBJ2-1, with 7 bases that match TRBD2. Germline CDR1 reads LNHDA; CDR2 reads SQIVND (reference sequence). V shed 4 bases, J shed 0 bases, and the junction held 6 bases outside the gene matches. The CDR3 loop spans 16 amino acids. The CDR3 protein is CASSKGGGSSYNEQFF. The CDR3 nucleotides read TGTGCCAGTAGTAAGGGAGGCGGGAGCTCCTACAATGAGCAGTTCTTC. Full variable domain (rest looked up from reference TRBV19 and TRBJ2-1): DGGITQSPKYLFRKEGQNVTLSCEQNLNHDAMYWYRQDPGQGLRLIYYSQIVNDFQKGDIAEGYSVSREKKESFPLTVTSAQKNPTAFYLCASSKGGGSSYNEQFFGPGTRLTVL.

The V and J genes are TRBV7-6 and TRBJ2-3, with TRBD2 matching 12 bases. Unmatched junction bases numbered 7, after V lost 5 bases and J lost 7 bases. The CDR3 contains 15 residues. The V gene's germline CDR1 is SGHVS and CDR2 FNYEAQ. The CDR3 region has the DNA TGTGCCAGCAGCGCCGGACTAGCGGGATCAAATACGCAGTATTTT. It is translated as CASSAGLAGSNTQYF.

The rearrangement joins TRBV2 to TRBJ2-1, with 11 positions matching TRBD2. Trimming at V came to 2 bases and at J to 6 bases, leaving 3 bases not matched to a gene. The CDR3 has 15 amino acids. Looked up from germline, CDR1 is SNHLY and CDR2 is FYNNEI. CDR3 DNA: TGTGCCAGCAGTGAAACTAGCGGGAGTTCCAATGAGCAGTTCTTC. It translates to CASSETSGSSNEQFF.

The chain joins TRBV19 to TRBJ2-1; TRBD2 matches 13 bases. The CDR3 length is 15 residues. Trimming at V came to 4 bases and at J to 9 bases, leaving 6 bases not matched to a gene. CDR1 is LNHDA and CDR2 is SQIVND in the germline V gene (reference sequence). The DNA for the CDR3 is TGTGCCAGTAGTAAACTAGCGGGAGGGCCGAGTGAGCAGTTCTTC. Its translation: CASSKLAGGPSEQFF. Full variable domain (missing parts from reference TRBV19 and TRBJ2-1): DGGITQSPKYLFRKEGQNVTLSCEQNLNHDAMYWYRQDPGQGLRLIYYSQIVNDFQKGDIAEGYSVSREKKESFPLTVTSAQKNPTAFYLCASSKLAGGPSEQFFGPGTRLTVL.

This clone was seen at least ten times. Without the conserved terminal phenylalanine or tryptophan, this CDR3 likely stems from a read error. The DNA is left out, because the CDR3 cannot be placed on it with certainty; the CDR3 is given as TCRdb lists it. This sequence joins TRBV20-1 and TRBJ1-5; whether TRBD1, the table's D call, matches the DNA was not checked. The CDR3 spans 9 amino acids, including both terminal residues. CDR1 is DFQATT, CDR2 SNEGSKA, per germline (reference sequence). The CDR3: CSARTGPAR.

Details on this clone: The junction departs from germline at one end; a sequencing error may be responsible. The rearrangement joins TRBV7-7 to TRBJ1-3; maybe TRBD1 (6 bases). Germline V gene sequence: CDR1 SSHAT, CDR2 FNYEAQ (reference sequence). This CDR3 has 16 amino acids. CDR3 bases: TGTGCTAGCAGCTCAGGACAGAGGGACTCTGGAAACACCATATATTTT. As protein: CASSSGQRDSGNTIYF.

A word on this clone: The CDR3 end shows no conserved phenylalanine or tryptophan, and so a read error is likely. Because the CDR3's place on the DNA is in doubt, the DNA is left out and the CDR3 is given as listed by TCRdb. This chain joins TRBV19 and TRBJ2-7; the D segment call TRBD1 is taken from the table without a DNA check. CDR1 and CDR2 from the germline V gene are LNHDA and SQIVND (reference sequence). The CDR3 spans 11 amino acids, including both terminal residues. CDR3 residues: CASSKTSPTVG.

The rearrangement links TRBV5-4 to TRBJ2-7; the D is unclear. This CDR3 contains 14 residues. CDR1 and CDR2 from the germline V gene are SGHNT and YYREEE (reference sequence). V lost 5 bases and J lost 2, with 14 bases in between. CDR3 nucleotides: TGTGCCAGCAGTCGAACTTCGGACGCCTACGAGCAGTACTTC. It translates to CASSRTSDAYEQYF.

J is TRBJ1-5 and V is TRBV11-3; no clear D. With 3 bases removed from V and 11 bases from J, the gap between germline ends came to 11 bases. The germline V gene has CDR1 SGHNT and CDR2 YENEEA. This CDR3 has 12 amino acids. CDR3 in DNA: TGTGCCAGCAGCTTCAACATGGAGACCCAGCATTTT. Translation gives CASSFNMETQHF.

The chain has TRBV7-9 and TRBJ2-7, with TRBD2 matching over 12 bases. Germline V lookup: CDR1 SEHNR, CDR2 FQNEAQ (reference sequence). V was pared by 2 bases and J by 5 bases, with 13 bases of the junction left unmatched. The CDR3 covers 18 residues. CDR3 amino acids: CASSLPLLAGGSPHEQYF. The CDR3 coding sequence is TGTGCCAGCAGCTTACCCCTTCTAGCGGGAGGGTCTCCCCACGAGCAGTACTTC.